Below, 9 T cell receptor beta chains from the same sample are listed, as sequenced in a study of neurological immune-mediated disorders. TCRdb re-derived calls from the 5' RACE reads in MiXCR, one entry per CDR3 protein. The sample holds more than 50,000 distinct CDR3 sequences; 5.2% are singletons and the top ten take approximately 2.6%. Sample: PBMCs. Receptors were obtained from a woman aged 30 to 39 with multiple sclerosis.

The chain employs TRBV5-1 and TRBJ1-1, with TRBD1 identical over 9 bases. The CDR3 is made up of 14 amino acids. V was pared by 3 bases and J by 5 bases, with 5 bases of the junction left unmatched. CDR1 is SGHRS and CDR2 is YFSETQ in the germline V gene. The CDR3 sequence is CASSSGQGSTEAFF. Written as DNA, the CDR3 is TGCGCCAGCAGCTCGGGACAGGGTTCTACTGAAGCTTTCTTT.

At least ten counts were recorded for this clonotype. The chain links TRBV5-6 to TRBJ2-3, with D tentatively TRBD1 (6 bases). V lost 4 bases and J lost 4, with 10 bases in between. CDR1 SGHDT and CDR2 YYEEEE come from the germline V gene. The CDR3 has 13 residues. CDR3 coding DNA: TGTGCCAGCAGCACCGGACAGCCAGATACGCAGTATTTT. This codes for CASSTGQPDTQYF.

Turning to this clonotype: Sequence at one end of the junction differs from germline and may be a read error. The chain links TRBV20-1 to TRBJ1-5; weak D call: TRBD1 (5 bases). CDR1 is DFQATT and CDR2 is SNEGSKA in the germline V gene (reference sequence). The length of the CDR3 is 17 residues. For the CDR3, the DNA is TGCAGTGCTAGAGACCCTACCGGGGGGGAGTTTAGTCAGCCCCAGAATTTT. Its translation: CSARDPTGGEFSQPQNF.

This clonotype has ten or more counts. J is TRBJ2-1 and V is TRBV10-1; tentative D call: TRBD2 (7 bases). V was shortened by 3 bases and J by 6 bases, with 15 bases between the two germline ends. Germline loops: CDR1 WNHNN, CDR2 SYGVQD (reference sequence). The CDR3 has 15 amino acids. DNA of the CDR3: TGCGCCAGCAGTGACCCCGGGGAGGGGGGCAATGAGCAGTTCTTC. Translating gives CASSDPGEGGNEQFF.

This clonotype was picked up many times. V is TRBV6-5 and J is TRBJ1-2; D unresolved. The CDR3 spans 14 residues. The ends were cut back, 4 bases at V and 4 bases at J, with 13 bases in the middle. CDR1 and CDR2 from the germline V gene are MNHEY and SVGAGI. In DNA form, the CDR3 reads TGTGCCAGCAGTTTTTTCCAGGACGGCTATGGCTACACCTTC. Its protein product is CASSFFQDGYGYTF.

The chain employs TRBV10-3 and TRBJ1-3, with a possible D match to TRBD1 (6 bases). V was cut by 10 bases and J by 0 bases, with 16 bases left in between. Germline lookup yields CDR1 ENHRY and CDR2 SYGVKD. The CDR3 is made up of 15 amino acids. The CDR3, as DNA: TGTGCCACAAACAGGGACTCCAACTCTGGAAACACCATATATTTT. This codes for CATNRDSNSGNTIYF.

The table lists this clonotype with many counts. The CDR3 region has the DNA TGCGCCAGCAGCCCGACTATGCAGAGCACAGATACGCAGTATTTT. Translated: CASSPTMQSTDTQYF. The rearrangement joins TRBV5-1 to TRBJ2-3; perhaps TRBD2 as D (5 bases). Germline V gene data show CDR1 as SGHRS and CDR2 as YFSETQ. CDR3 length: 15 residues. V was pared by 4 bases and J by 0 bases, with 12 bases between.

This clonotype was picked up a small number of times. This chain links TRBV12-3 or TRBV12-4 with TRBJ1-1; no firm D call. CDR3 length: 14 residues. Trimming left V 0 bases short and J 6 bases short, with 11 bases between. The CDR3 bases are TGTGCCAGCAGTTTAGCCCTGGCGGACGCTGAAGCTTTCTTT. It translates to CASSLALADAEAFF.

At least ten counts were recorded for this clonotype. The CDR3 reads CASSQDTMEQFF. The CDR3 coding sequence is TGTGCCAGCAGCCAAGACACGATGGAGCAGTTCTTC. The chain employs TRBV4-2 and TRBJ2-1, with D hard to call. The CDR3 sequence is 12 residues long. Germline CDR1 reads LGHNA; CDR2 reads YNFKEQ. The V end was cut by 0 bases, the J end by 10 bases, with 7 bases between.